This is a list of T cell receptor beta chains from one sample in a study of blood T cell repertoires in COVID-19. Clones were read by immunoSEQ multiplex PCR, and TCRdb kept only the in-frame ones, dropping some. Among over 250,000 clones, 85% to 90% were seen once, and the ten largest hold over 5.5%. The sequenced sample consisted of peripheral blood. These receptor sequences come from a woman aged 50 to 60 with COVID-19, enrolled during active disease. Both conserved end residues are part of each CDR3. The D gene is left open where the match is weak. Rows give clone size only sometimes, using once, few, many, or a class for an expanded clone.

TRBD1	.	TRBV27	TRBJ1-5	TGTGCCAGCAGGGGACTAGGGACAGGGACGGGCGGCAATCAGCCCCAGCATTTT	CASRGLGTGTGGNQPQHF
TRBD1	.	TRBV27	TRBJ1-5	TGTGCCAGCAGTTTCCGCGGAGGGACAGGCCGTTCAGTGGGTCAGCCCCAGCATTTT	CASSFRGGTGRSVGQPQHF
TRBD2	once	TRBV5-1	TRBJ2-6	TGCGCCAGCAGCACCGGACTAGCGGACTCAAGCTCTGGGGCCAACGTCCTGACTTTC	CASSTGLADSSSGANVLTF
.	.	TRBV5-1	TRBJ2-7	TGCGCCAGCAGCTCTACAGGGACCCCATCGGACTACGAGCAGTACTTC	CASSSTGTPSDYEQYF
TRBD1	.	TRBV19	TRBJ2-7	TGTGCCAGTAGATACGGACAGGATTACTCCTACGAGCAGTACTTC	CASRYGQDYSYEQYF
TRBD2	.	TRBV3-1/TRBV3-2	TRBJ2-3	TGTGCCAGCAGCCTGAGACTAGCGGGAGGATCCACAGATACGCAGTATTTT	CASSLRLAGGSTDTQYF
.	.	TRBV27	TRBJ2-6	TGTGCCAGTCCGCGGCGGTTTTCAGGGGCGAGCTCTGGGGCCAACGTCCTGACTTTC	CASPRRFSGASSGANVLTF
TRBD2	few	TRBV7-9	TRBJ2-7	TGTGCCAGCAGCCGCAAGACTAGCGGCGAATACGAGCAGTACTTC	CASSRKTSGEYEQYF
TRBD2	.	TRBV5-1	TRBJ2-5	TGCGCCAGCAGCCTCATACCGGGACTAGCAGAAGAGACCCAGTACTTC	CASSLIPGLAEETQYF
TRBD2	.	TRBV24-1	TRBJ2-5	TGTGCCACCAGTCCGGAGGCGGGACTAGCGGGAGGAGAAGAGACCCAGTACTTC	CATSPEAGLAGGEETQYF
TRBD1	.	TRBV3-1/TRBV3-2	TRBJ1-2	TGTGCCAGCACCATTGGACAGGGGGCAAGCTATGGCTACACCTTC	CASTIGQGASYGYTF
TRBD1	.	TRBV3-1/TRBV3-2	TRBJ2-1	TGTGCCAGCAGCACCCGACAGGGGAATGAGCAGTTCTTC	CASSTRQGNEQFF
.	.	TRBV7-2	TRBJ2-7	TGTGCCAGCAGCCCGACGGTGGAGGGTAATCTTTACGAGCAGTACTTC	CASSPTVEGNLYEQYF
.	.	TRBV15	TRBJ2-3	TGTGCCACCAGCAGAGATATTTTGGGCAGAAACACAGATACGCAGTATTTT	CATSRDILGRNTDTQYF
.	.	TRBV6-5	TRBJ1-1	TGTGCCAGCAGTTACACGACACTGAACACTGAAGCTTTCTTT	CASSYTTLNTEAFF
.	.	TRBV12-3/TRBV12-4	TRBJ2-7	TGTGCCAGCAGGCTACGGGGAGCCTACGAGCAGTACTTC	CASRLRGAYEQYF
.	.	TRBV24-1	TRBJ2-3	TGTGCCACCAGTGATTGGTCGACTAGTCCAGGTACGCAGTATTTT	CATSDWSTSPGTQYF
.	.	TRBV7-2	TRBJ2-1	TGTGCCAGCAGCCCGACGGTCTCAGGGCACAATGAGCAGTTCTTC	CASSPTVSGHNEQFF
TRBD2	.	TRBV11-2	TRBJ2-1	TGTGCCAGCACAAACCTGCCCCCAGCGGGAGTCGCCTACAATGAGCAGTTCTTC	CASTNLPPAGVAYNEQFF
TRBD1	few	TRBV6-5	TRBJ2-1	TGTGCCAGCAAAGGGACAGGGAATCTCAATGAGCAGTTCTTC	CASKGTGNLNEQFF
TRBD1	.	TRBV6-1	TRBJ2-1	TGTGCCAGCAGTGACAACGGACAGGGGGGTGATCAGTTCTTC	CASSDNGQGGDQFF
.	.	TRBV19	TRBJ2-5	TGTGCCAGTAGGTCGCTAGCTAAAGAGACCCAGTACTTC	CASRSLAKETQYF
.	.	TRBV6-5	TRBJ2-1	TGTGCCAGCAAGCCTAGCGTTGCCTACAATGAGCAGTTCTTC	CASKPSVAYNEQFF
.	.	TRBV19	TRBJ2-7	TGTGCCAGTAGTATAGATGCGGGGACCTACGAGCAGTACTTC	CASSIDAGTYEQYF
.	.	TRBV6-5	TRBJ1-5	TGTGCCAGCAGTAAGACAGAAATGCATAATCAGCCCCAGCATTTT	CASSKTEMHNQPQHF
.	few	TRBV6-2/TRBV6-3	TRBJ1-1	TGTGCCAGCAGTTACGTCCAGGGAGGGGTCACTGAAGCTTTCTTT	CASSYVQGGVTEAFF
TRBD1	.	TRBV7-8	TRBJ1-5	TGTGCCAGCAGCCCACAAAACCGGGACAGGGGGTACAGGAGCAATCAGCCCCAGCATTTT	CASSPQNRDRGYRSNQPQHF
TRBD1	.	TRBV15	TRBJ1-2	TGTGCCACCAGCAGAGATAAAACAGGGGGCGCAAACTATGGCTACACCTTC	CATSRDKTGGANYGYTF
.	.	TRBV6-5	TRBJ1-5	TGTGCCAGCAGTTCCGGTTACAATCAGCCCCAGCATTTT	CASSSGYNQPQHF
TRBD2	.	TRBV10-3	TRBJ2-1	TGTGCCATCAGTCCGGGACTAGCGGGAGGGGGATACAATGAGCAGTTCTTC	CAISPGLAGGGYNEQFF
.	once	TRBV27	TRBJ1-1	TGTGCCAGCAGTTTAAGTTCGGGGGGGTCCACTGAAGCTTTCTTT	CASSLSSGGSTEAFF
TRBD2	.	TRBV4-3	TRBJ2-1	TGCGCCAGCAGCCAAACCGGGACTACGGACAATGAGCAGTTCTTC	CASSQTGTTDNEQFF
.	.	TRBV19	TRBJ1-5	TGTGCCAGTAGTACCGGGACACCGTATAGCAATCAGCCCCAGCATTTT	CASSTGTPYSNQPQHF
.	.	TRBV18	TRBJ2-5	TGTGCCAGCTCCCCGTACCAAGAGACCCAGTACTTC	CASSPYQETQYF
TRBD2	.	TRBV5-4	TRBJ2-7	TGTGCCAGCAGCGGGGGGACTAGCGCAACCTACGAGCAGTACTTC	CASSGGTSATYEQYF
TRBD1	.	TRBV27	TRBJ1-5	TGTGCCAGCAGTTTAGACGGGACAGGCTATCAGCCCCAGCATTTT	CASSLDGTGYQPQHF
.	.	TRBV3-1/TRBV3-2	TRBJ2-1	TGTGCCAGCAGCCAAGAAGGAGGCTCATGGTATGATGAGCAGTTCTTC	CASSQEGGSWYDEQFF
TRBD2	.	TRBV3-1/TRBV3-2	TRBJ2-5	TGTGCCAGCAGCCCACCCGGGACTAGCGCGATCCCCCGGGAGACCCAGTACTTC	CASSPPGTSAIPRETQYF